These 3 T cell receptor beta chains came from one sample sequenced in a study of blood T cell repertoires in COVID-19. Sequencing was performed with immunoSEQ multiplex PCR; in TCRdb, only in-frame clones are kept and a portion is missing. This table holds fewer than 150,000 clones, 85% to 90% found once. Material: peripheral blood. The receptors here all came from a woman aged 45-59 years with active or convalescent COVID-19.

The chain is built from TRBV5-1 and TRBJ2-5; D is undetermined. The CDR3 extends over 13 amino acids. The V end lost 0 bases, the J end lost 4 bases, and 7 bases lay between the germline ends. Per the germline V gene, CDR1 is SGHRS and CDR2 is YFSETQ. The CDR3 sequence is CASSLGGRETQYF. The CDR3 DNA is TGCGCCAGCAGCTTGGGTGGCAGAGAGACCCAGTACTTC. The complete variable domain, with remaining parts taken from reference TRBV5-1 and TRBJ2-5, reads KAGVTQTPRYLIKTRGQQVTLSCSPISGHRSVSWYQQTPGQGLQFLFEYFSETQRNKGNFPGRFSGRQFSNSRSEMNVSTLELGDSALYLCASSLGGRETQYFGPGTRLLVL.

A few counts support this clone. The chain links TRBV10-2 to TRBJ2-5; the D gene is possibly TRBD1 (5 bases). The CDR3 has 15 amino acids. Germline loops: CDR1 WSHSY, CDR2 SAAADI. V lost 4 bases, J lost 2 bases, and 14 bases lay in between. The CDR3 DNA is TGCGCCAGCAGTGTTTCGGCAGGGCCACAAGAGACCCAGTACTTC. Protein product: CASSVSAGPQETQYF.

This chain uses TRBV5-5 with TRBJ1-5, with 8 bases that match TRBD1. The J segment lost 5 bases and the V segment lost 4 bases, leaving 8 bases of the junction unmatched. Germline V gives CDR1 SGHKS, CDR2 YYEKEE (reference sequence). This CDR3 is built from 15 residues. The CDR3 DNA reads TGTGCCAGCAGCAGGTCAGGGGGCGCCTATCAGCCCCAGCATTTT. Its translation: CASSRSGGAYQPQHF.